This T cell receptor (beta chain) is from a study of tumor-infiltrating lymphocytes in primary liver carcinoma. Study in general: Productive TCRbeta read counts per sample ran from roughly 3.65 to 7.13 million and were similar across tissue types.

Findings and limits, study-wide: The study found a significantly higher top-250-clone fraction in tumors than in blood (p = 0.039). Lesser overlap characterized tumor-adjacent and tumor-blood pairs relative to tumor region pairs.

From roughly 0.5 ug total RNA, TCR beta cDNA was generated with a primer in the constant region. Modified slightly, ARM-PCR produced TCR beta libraries over three nested multiplex PCR rounds. PCR rounds one and two used TRBV1-TRBV30 forward primers with a C-beta reverse primer for roughly 9 cycles each. TCRdb redid the calling of the multiplex PCR reads with MiXCR, one entry per CDR3 protein. The data contain roughly 120,000 distinct CDR3 sequences, 55% to 70% of them singletons. Details on this clonotype: Its matching antigen is unknown.

V lost 1 base and J lost 9; bases outside the gene matches: 10. Germline values: CDR1 DFQATT, CDR2 SNEGSKA (reference sequence). CDR3 length: 15 amino acids. Both RNA and DNA were isolated together from approximately 20-30 mg of bulk tissue that had not been sorted. Chronic HBV infection, which was untreated, was present in the patients. Sequenced: tumor-adjacent normal liver tissue. The chain combines TRBV20-1 with TRBJ2-1, with TRBD2 matching over 9 bases. This receptor was identified in a woman in her sixties or seventies with primary liver carcinoma and hepatitis B virus infection. CDR3 sequence reads: CSARGGASGTGEQFF. CDR3 bases: TGCAGTGCTAGAGGGGGGGCTAGCGGGACTGGTGAGCAGTTCTTC.